Below, 10 T cell receptor beta chains from the same sample are listed, as sequenced in a study of blood T cell repertoires in COVID-19. Sequencing was performed with immunoSEQ multiplex PCR; in TCRdb, only in-frame clones are kept and a portion is missing. This sample yields 20,000 or so clones, of which roughly four fifths are seen a single time; approximately 14% belongs to the top ten. The sample consisted of peripheral blood. The receptors here all came from a man aged 40-49 years with active or convalescent COVID-19.

The rearrangement uses TRBV27 and TRBJ1-5; unclear D gene. The germline V and J ends were trimmed by 6 bases and 1 base, with 10 bases remaining between them. The CDR3 is made up of 14 amino acids. The V gene's germline CDR1 is MNHEY and CDR2 SMNVEV (reference sequence). The CDR3 region has the DNA TGTGCCAGCAGCCACGGGTCAAGCAATCAGCCCCAGCATTTT. Its translation: CASSHGSSNQPQHF.

CDR3 sequence (DNA): TGTGCCAGCAGCCCCGGGACAGGGGCTGGCTACACCTTC. Amino acid sequence: CASSPGTGAGYTF. This chain connects TRBV6-2 or TRBV6-3 to TRBJ1-2, with 10 bases aligning to TRBD1. Germline V gene data show CDR1 as MNHEY and CDR2 as SVGEGT. The CDR3 sequence is 13 residues long. The junction had 5 bases not matched to a gene; V was cut back by 6 bases and J by 7 bases.

The V and J genes are TRBV19 and TRBJ1-2; D not resolved. The V and J ends lost 7 bases and 6 bases respectively, with 21 bases between them. The CDR3 covers 15 residues. Germline V gene sequence: CDR1 LNHDA, CDR2 SQIVND (reference sequence). The CDR3 loop reads CASTLRQSLSNGYTF. CDR3 sequence (DNA): TGTGCCAGTACCCTGAGACAAAGCCTGAGTAATGGCTACACCTTC.

The genes are TRBV24-1 and TRBJ2-1, with 8 bases aligning to TRBD2. The germline V gene has CDR1 KGHDR and CDR2 SFDVKD. V trimming: 3 bases; J trimming: 12 bases; junction bases outside the gene matches: 15. CDR3 size: 16 residues. In DNA form, the CDR3 reads TGTGCCACCAGTGATCTTCGGACTAGCTCCCCGAGGGGGCAGTTCTTC. Residues: CATSDLRTSSPRGQFF.

This chain joins TRBV7-2 and TRBJ2-2; D possibly corresponds to TRBD2 (6 bases). V was shortened by 6 bases and J by 0 bases, with 14 bases between the two germline ends. CDR1 is SGHTA and CDR2 is FQGNSA in the germline V gene. This CDR3 is 16 amino acids long. DNA of the CDR3: TGTGCCAGCAGGCCCCGGGACTCCTCGAACACCGGGGAGCTGTTTTTT. It translates to CASRPRDSSNTGELFF.

This clone was seen only a few times. The genes are TRBV27 and TRBJ2-3; 9 positions agree with TRBD1. The CDR3 contains 14 residues. V lost 10 bases, J lost 4 bases, and 9 bases stayed unmatched. CDR1 and CDR2 from the germline V gene are MNHEY and SMNVEV (reference sequence). The CDR3 region has the DNA TGTGCCACCTCCGATAGGACAGGGGCAGATACGCAGTATTTT. Translating gives CATSDRTGADTQYF.

The chain links TRBV9 to TRBJ1-3; D not resolved. This CDR3 contains 14 residues. Per the germline V gene, CDR1 is SGDLS and CDR2 is YYNGEE. V dropped 1 base and J dropped 2 bases, with 7 bases sitting between them. CDR3 sequence (DNA): TGTGCCAGCAGCGTAAGAGGTACTGGAAACACCATATATTTT. Translated, it gives CASSVRGTGNTIYF.

The chain recombines TRBV9 with TRBJ2-3; D possibly corresponds to TRBD2 (5 bases). CDR1 is SGDLS and CDR2 is YYNGEE in the germline V gene. V was shortened by 0 bases and J by 5 bases, with 10 bases between the two germline ends. CDR3 size: 14 residues. CDR3 in amino acids: CASSVVSGGDTQYF. The CDR3 nucleotides are TGTGCCAGCAGCGTAGTCTCCGGAGGAGATACGCAGTATTTT.

The table lists this clone with a few counts. V gene TRBV4-2 combines with J gene TRBJ2-4, with 8 bases identical to TRBD2. CDR1 LGHNA and CDR2 YNFKEQ come from the germline V gene. The CDR3 covers 17 residues. Trimming took 2 bases from V and 6 from J; bases not matched to a gene: 12. CDR3 in amino acids: CASSQRPAASGSNIQYF. The CDR3, as DNA: TGTGCCAGCAGCCAAAGACCCGCAGCTAGCGGGTCAAACATTCAGTACTTC.

The J gene is TRBJ2-1, the V gene TRBV5-4; 8 nucleotides agree with TRBD2. The germline CDR1 and CDR2 sequences are SGHNT and YYREEE (reference sequence). V shed 6 bases, J shed 12 bases, and the junction held 17 bases outside the gene matches. The CDR3 totals 15 residues. In DNA form, the CDR3 reads TGTGCCAGCACCCTAGGGACCGACGCAGCGGGAGTGCAGTTCTTC. It specifies CASTLGTDAAGVQFF. Based on the CDR3 plus reference TRBV5-4 and TRBJ2-1, the full variable domain is ETGVTQSPTHLIKTRGQQVTLRCSSQSGHNTVSWYQQALGQGPQFIFQYYREEENGRGNFPPRFSGLQFPNYSSELNVNALELDDSALYLCASTLGTDAAGVQFFGPGTRLTVL.